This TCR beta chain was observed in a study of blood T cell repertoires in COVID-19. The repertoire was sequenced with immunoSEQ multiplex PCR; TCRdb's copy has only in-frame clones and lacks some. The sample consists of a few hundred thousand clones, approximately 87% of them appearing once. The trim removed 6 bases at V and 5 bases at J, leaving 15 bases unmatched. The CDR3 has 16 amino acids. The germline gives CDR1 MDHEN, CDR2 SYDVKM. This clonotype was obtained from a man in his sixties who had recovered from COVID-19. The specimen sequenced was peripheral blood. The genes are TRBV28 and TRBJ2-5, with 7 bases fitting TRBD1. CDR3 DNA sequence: TGTGCCAGCAGCCGACCTCGGGACAGAGGCCAGGAGACCCAGTACTTC. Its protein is CASSRPRDRGQETQYF.